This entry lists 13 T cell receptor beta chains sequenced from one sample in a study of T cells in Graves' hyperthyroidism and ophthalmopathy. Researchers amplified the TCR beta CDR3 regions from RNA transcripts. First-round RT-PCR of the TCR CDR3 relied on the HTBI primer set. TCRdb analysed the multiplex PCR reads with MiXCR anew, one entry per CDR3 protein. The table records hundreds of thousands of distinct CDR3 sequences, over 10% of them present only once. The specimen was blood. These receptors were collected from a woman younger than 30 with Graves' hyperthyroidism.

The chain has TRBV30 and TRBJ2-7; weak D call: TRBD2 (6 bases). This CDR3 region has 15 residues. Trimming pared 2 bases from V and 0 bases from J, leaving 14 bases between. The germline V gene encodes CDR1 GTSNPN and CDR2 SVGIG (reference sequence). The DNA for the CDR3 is TGTGCCTGGAGTCCCGGGACTCGGACCTCCTACGAGCAGTACTTC. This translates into CAWSPGTRTSYEQYF.

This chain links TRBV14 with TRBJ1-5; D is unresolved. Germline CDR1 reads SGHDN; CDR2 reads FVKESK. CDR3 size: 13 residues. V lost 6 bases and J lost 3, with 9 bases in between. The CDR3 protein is CASRTKVNQPQHF. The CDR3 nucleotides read TGTGCCAGCAGGACAAAGGTCAATCAGCCCCAGCATTTT.

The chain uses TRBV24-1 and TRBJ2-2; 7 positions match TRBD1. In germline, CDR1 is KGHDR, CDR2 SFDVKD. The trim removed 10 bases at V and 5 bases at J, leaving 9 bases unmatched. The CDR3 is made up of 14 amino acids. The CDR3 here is CATGVGGFTGELFF. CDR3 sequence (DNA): TGTGCCACAGGGGTAGGGGGCTTTACCGGGGAGCTGTTTTTT.

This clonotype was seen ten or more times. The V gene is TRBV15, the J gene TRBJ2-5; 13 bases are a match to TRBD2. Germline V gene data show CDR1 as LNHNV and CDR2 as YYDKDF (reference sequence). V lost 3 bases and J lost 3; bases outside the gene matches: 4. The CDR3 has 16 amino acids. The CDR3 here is CATSRGTSGGEETQYF. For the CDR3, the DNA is TGTGCCACCAGCAGGGGAACTAGCGGGGGGGAAGAGACCCAGTACTTC. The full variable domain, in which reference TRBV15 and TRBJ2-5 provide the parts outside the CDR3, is DAMVIQNPRYQVTQFGKPVTLSCSQTLNHNVMYWYQQKSSQAPKLLFHYYDKDFNNEADTPDNFQSRRPNTSFCFLDIRSPGLGDTAMYLCATSRGTSGGEETQYFGPGTRLLVL.

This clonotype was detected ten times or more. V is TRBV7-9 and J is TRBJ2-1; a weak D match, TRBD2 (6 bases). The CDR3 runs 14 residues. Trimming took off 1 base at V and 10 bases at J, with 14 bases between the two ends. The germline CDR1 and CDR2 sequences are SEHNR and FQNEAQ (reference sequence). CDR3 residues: CASSLGGGLHEQFF. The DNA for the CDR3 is TGTGCCAGCAGCTTAGGAGGTGGACTACACGAGCAGTTCTTC.

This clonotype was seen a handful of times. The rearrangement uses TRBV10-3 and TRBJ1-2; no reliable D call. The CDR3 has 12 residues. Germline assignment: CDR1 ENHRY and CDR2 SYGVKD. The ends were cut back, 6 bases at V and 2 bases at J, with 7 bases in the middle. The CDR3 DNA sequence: TGTGCCATCAGGGCATCGAACTATGGCTACACCTTC. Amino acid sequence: CAIRASNYGYTF.

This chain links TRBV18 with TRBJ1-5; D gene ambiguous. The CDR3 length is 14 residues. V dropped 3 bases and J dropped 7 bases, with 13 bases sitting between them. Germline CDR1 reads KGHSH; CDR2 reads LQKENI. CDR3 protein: CASSPERVEQPQHF. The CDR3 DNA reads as TGTGCCAGCTCACCCGAGAGGGTAGAACAGCCCCAGCATTTT.

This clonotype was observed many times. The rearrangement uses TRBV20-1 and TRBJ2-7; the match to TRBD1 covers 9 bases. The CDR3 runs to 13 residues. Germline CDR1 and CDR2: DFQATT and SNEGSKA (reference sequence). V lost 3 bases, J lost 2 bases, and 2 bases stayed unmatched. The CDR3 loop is CSASGTGTYEQYF. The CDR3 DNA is TGCAGTGCTAGCGGGACAGGGACCTACGAGCAGTACTTC.

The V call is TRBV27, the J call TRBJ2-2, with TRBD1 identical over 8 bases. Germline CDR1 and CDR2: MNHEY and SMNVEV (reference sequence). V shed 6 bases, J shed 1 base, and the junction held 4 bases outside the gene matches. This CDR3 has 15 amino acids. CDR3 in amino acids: CASSAGTGNTGELFF. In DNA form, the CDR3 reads TGTGCCAGCAGCGCCGGGACAGGGAACACCGGGGAGCTGTTTTTT.

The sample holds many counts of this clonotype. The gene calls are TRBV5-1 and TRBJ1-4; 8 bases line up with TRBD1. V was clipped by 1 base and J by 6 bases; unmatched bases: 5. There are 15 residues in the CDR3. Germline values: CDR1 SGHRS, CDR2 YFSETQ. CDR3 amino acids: CASSLQGAGHEKLFF. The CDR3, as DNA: TGCGCCAGCAGCTTGCAGGGGGCGGGCCATGAAAAACTGTTTTTT.

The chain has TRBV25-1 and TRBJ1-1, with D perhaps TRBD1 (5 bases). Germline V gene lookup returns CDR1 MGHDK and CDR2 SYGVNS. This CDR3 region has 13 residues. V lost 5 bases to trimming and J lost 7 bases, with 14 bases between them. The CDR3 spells CASSFVGANEAFF. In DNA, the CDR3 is TGTGCCAGCAGTTTCGTAGGGGCGAATGAAGCTTTCTTT.

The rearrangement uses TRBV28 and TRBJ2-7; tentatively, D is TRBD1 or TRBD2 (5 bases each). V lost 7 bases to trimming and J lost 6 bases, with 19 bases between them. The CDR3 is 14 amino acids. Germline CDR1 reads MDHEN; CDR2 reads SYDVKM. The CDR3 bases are TGTGCCAGCACCCCGGGGAATCGAGGGGCCGAGCAGTACTTC. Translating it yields CASTPGNRGAEQYF.

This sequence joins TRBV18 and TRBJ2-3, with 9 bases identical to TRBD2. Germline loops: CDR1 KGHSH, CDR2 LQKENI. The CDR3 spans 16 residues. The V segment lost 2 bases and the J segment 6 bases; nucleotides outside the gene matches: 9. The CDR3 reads CASSPGTSGQRDTQYF. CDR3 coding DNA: TGTGCCAGCTCACCAGGCACTAGCGGGCAAAGGGATACGCAGTATTTT.